The source of this T cell receptor (beta chain) is a study of CD8+ T cells in alopecia areata. Treatment given: oral pan-JAK inhibitor, 5-10 mg twice daily. Investigators isolated RNA and reverse transcribed it into cDNA to act as the sequencing template. Data came from immunoSEQ multiplex PCR; TCRdb stores just in-frame clones and leaves some out. Of approximately 150,000 clones in the sample, approximately 57% were seen once. V was pared by 0 bases and J by 7 bases, with 12 bases between. The V gene's germline CDR1 is GTSNPN and CDR2 SVGIG (reference sequence). The CDR3 runs 14 residues. Turning to this clone: Its target is unknown.

Regarding the study as a whole: While tofacitinib was given, many expanded lesional clones persisted in scalp and blood.

This chain links TRBV30 with TRBJ1-4; unclear D gene. Material: CD4+ T cells sorted from blood, obtained at week 24, from a patient treated with tofacitinib. The receptor was isolated from a human donor with alopecia areata. CDR3 sequence reads: CAWSVPGPGEKLFF. The CDR3, as DNA: TGTGCCTGGAGTGTTCCGGGCCCAGGTGAAAAACTGTTTTTT.